This T cell receptor beta chain was observed in a study of blood T cell repertoires in COVID-19. Overall study context: COVID-19 samples, acute and convalescent, were from the United States, Italy and Spain. PBMCs, B-cell-depleted T cells, or T cells were the source of the cDNA or gDNA that made up the material.

How the authors handled the data: Estimated nucleated cell counts came from reference gene primer amplification. The table came from immunoSEQ multiplex PCR; TCRdb's copy has only in-frame clones and leaves some out. V, J and clone size were drawn from that table, and D and trimming were deduced from the DNA. Of just under 250,000 clones listed, around 89% are singletons. The V and J ends lost 4 bases and 11 bases, in that order; junction bases with no gene match: 5. Per the germline V gene, CDR1 is GTSNPN and CDR2 is SVGIG (reference sequence). This CDR3 contains 13 residues. Cohorts were assigned according to the clinical history that participants reported.

Material: PBMCs or T cells enriched from blood (not recorded which). This chain connects TRBV30 to TRBJ1-6; 10 nucleotides line up with TRBD1. This TCR was sampled from a woman aged 25 to 39 who had recovered from COVID-19. In DNA form, the CDR3 reads TGTGCCTGGACGGGACAGGGGAAAGCACCCCTCCACTTT. As protein: CAWTGQGKAPLHF.